The count of the clone carrying this T cell receptor beta chain is one. Its target is unknown. CDR1 is SGDLS, CDR2 YYNGEE, per germline. Unmatched junction bases numbered 9, after V lost 4 bases and J lost 8 bases. This CDR3 region has 15 residues. Profiling relied on immunoSEQ multiplex PCR, and the TCRdb table lists in-frame clones only, not all of them. Among about 76,000 clones, 85% to 90% were seen once, and the ten largest hold under 3%. These data come from a study of OX40 agonist ivuxolimab in advanced cancers. Turning to the study itself: Partial responses, seen in three patients, involved one hepatocellular carcinoma and two cutaneous melanomas.

Study-wide points: CD4+ T cells averaged fewer expanded clones than CD8+ T cells.

The specimen was CD4+ or CD8+ T cells sorted from blood, collected in a trial of the OX40 agonist ivuxolimab. The receptor comes from an adult with an advanced solid tumor such as melanoma, head and neck, liver or kidney cancer. The chain couples TRBV9 to TRBJ1-4; 9 bases line up with TRBD1. This chain's CDR3 is CASSTTGQGHEKLFF. The CDR3 DNA is TGTGCCAGCAGCACCACGGGACAGGGTCACGAAAAACTGTTTTTT.